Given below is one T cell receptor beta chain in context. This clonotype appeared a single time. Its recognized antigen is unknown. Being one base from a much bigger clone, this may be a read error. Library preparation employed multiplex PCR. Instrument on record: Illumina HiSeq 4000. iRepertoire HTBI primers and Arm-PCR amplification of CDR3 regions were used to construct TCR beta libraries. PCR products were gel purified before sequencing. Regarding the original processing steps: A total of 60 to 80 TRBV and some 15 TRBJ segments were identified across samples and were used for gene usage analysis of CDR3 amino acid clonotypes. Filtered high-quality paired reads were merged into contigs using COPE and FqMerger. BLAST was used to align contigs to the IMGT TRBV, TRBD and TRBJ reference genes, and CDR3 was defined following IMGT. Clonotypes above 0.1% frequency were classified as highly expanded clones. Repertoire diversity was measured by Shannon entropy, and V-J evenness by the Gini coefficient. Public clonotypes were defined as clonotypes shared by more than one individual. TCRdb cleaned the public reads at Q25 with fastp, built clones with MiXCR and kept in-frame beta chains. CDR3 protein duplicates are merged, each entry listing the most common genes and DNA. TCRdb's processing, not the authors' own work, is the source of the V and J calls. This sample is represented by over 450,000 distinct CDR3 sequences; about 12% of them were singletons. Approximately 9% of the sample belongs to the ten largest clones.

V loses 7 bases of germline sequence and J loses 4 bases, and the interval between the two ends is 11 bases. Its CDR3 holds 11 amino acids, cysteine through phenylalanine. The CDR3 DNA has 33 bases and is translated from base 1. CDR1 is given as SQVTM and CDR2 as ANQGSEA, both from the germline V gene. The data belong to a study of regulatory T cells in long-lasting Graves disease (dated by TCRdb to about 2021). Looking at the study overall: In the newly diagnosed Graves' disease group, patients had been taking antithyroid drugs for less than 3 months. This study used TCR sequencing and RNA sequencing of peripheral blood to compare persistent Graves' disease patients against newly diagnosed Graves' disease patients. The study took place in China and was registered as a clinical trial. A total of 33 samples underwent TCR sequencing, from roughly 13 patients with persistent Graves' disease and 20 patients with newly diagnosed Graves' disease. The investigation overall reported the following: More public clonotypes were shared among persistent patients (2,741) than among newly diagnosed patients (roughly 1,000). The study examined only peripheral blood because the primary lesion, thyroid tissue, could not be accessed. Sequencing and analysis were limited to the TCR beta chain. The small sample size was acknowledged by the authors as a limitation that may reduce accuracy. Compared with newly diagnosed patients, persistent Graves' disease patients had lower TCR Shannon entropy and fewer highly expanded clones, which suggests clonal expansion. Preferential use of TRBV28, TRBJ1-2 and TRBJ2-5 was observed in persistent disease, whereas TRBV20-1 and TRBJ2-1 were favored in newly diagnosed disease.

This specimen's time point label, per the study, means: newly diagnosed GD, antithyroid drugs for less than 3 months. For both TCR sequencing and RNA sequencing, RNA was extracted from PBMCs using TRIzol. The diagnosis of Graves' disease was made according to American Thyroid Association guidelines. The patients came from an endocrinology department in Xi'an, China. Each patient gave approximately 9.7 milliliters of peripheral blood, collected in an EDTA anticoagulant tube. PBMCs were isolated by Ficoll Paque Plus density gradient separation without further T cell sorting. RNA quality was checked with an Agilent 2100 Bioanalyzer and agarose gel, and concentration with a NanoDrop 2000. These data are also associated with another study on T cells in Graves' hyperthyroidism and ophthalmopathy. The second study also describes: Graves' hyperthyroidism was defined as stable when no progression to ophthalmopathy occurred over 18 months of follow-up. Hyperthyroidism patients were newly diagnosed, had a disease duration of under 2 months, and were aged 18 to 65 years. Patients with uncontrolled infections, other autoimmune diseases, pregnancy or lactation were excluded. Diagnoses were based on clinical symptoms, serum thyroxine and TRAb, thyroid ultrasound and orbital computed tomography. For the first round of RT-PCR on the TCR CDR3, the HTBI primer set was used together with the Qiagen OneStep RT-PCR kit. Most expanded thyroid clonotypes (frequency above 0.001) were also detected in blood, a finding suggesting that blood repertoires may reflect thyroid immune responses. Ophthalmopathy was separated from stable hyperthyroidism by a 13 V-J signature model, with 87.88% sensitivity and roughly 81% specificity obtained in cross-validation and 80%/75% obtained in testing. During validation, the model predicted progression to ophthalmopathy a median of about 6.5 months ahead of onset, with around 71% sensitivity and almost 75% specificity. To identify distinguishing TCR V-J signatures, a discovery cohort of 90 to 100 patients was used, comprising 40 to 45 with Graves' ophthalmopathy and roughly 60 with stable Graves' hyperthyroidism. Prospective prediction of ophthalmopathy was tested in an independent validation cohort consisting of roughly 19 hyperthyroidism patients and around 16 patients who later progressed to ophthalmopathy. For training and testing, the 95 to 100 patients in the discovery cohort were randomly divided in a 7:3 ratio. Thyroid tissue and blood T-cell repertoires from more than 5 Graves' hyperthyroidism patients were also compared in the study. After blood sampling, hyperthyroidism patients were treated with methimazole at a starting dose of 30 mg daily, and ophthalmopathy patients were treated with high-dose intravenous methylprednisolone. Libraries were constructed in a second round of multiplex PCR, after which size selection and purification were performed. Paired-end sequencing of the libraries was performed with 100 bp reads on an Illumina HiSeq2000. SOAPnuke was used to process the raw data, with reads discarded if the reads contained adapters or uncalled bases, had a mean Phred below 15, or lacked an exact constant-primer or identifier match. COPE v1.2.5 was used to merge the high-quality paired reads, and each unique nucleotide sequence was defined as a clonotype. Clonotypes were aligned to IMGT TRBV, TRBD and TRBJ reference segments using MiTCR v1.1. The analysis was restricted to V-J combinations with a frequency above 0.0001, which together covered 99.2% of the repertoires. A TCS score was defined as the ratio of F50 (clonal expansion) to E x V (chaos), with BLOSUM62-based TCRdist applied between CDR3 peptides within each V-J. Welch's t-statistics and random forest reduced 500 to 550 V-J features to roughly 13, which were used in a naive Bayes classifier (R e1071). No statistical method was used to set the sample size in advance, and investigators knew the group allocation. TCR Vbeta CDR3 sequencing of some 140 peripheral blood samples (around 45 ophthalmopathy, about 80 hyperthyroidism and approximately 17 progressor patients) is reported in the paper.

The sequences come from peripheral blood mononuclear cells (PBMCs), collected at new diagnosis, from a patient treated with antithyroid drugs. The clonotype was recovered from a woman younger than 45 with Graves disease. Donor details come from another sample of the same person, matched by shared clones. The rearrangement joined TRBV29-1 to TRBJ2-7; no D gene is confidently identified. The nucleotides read TGCAGCGCGAAGGTGGAATACGAGCAGTACTTC. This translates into CSAKVEYEQYF.